The 12 T cell receptor beta chains in this list originate from one sample, sequenced in a study of T cell responses to AZD1222 COVID-19 vaccine. Assay: immunoSEQ multiplex PCR; the TCRdb copy retains only in-frame clones and omits some. The sample lists roughly 120,000 clones, 88% occurring once. The source material was peripheral blood, sampled on day 0 of AZD1222 vaccination. These receptors were obtained from an adult in good health.

The J gene is TRBJ2-5, the V gene TRBV9; no firm D call. This CDR3 is built from 14 residues. V shed 0 bases and J shed 2 bases, with 8 bases lying between them. The germline V gene has CDR1 SGDLS and CDR2 YYNGEE. The DNA for the CDR3 is TGTGCCAGCAGCGTAGCGGCAGGACAAGAGACCCAGTACTTC. Amino acids: CASSVAAGQETQYF.

Concerning this clone: This same CDR3 is encoded by further DNA sequences in the sample. J is TRBJ1-5 and V is TRBV27; possibly TRBD1 for D (5 bases). The CDR3 totals 12 residues. The germline V gene has CDR1 MNHEY and CDR2 SMNVEV (reference sequence). Trimming took off 5 bases at V and 4 bases at J, with 6 bases between the two ends. As DNA, the CDR3 is TGTGCCAGCAGTGGGGGGAATCAGCCCCAGCATTTT. This sequence encodes CASSGGNQPQHF.

This chain connects TRBV27 to TRBJ1-1; D is uncertain. The germline V gene encodes CDR1 MNHEY and CDR2 SMNVEV (reference sequence). The V end was cut by 5 bases, the J end by 3 bases, with 10 bases between. This CDR3 contains 13 residues. CDR3 sequence: CASSRIGDTEAFF. The CDR3 DNA follows: TGTGCCAGCAGTCGCATTGGGGACACTGAAGCTTTCTTT.

The chain is built from TRBV7-6 and TRBJ1-1; D is unresolved. CDR3 length: 16 residues. Trimming left V 1 base short and J 1 base short, with 13 bases between. In germline, CDR1 is SGHVS, CDR2 FNYEAQ. As DNA, the CDR3 is TGTGCCAGCAGCTTAGAAGTCTTCGGGAGGAACACTGAAGCTTTCTTT. This encodes CASSLEVFGRNTEAFF.

The gene calls are TRBV4-3 and TRBJ2-5; 7 nucleotides line up with TRBD1. Germline V CDR1 and CDR2: LGHNA, YSLEER. J lost 3 bases, V lost 1 base, and 5 bases had no gene match. This CDR3 is built from 15 residues. CDR3 region: CASSQAGTVEETQYF. CDR3 sequence (DNA): TGCGCCAGCAGCCAAGCCGGGACAGTAGAAGAGACCCAGTACTTC.

The chain recombines TRBV28 with TRBJ1-1; D is unclear. The CDR3 sequence is 13 residues long. V gave up 2 bases and J gave up 7 bases, with 11 bases separating them. CDR1 and CDR2 from the germline V gene are MDHEN and SYDVKM. CDR3 sequence: CASSLDGVGEAFF. In DNA form, the CDR3 reads TGTGCCAGCAGTTTAGATGGGGTGGGTGAAGCTTTCTTT.

The chain employs TRBV24-1 and TRBJ2-1; a weak D match, TRBD2 (6 bases). Trimming took 2 bases from V and 4 from J, leaving 17 bases between them. From germline, CDR1 is KGHDR and CDR2 SFDVKD. The CDR3 is 17 amino acids. CDR3 in amino acids: CATSDSVAGSGYNEQFF. The CDR3 DNA reads TGTGCCACCAGTGATTCCGTGGCGGGGAGCGGGTACAATGAGCAGTTCTTC.

In this sample, this clone turned up a few times. This rearrangement joins TRBV7-9 to TRBJ2-6, with 15 bases fitting TRBD2. The CDR3 is 18 residues long. Unmatched junction bases numbered 4, after V lost 5 bases and J lost 2 bases. From germline, CDR1 is SEHNR and CDR2 FQNEAQ (reference sequence). CDR3 sequence: CASSARTSGRAGANVLTF. The DNA of the CDR3 is TGTGCCAGCAGCGCCCGGACTAGCGGGAGGGCTGGGGCCAACGTCCTGACTTTC. Full variable domain (outside the CDR3, taken from reference TRBV7-9 and TRBJ2-6): DTGVSQNPRHKITKRGQNVTFRCDPISEHNRLYWYRQTLGQGPEFLTYFQNEAQLEKSRLLSDRFSAERPKGSFSTLEIQRTEQGDSAMYLCASSARTSGRAGANVLTFGAGSRLTVL.

The count of this clone is one. The CDR3 nucleotides read TGTGCCAGCAGCGTATCTTCGGCCGCTCGGAGGGAGACCCAGTACTTC. Its protein product is CASSVSSAARRETQYF. The chain employs TRBV9 and TRBJ2-5; TRBD2 is a possible D gene (5 bases). The CDR3 is made up of 16 amino acids. V lost 1 base and J lost 5, with 18 bases in between. Germline V gene data show CDR1 as SGDLS and CDR2 as YYNGEE.

Written as DNA, the CDR3 is TGTGCCAGCAGCGCCATGGCGGGAGCTGCAGATACGCAGTATTTT. Protein sequence: CASSAMAGAADTQYF. The rearrangement links TRBV3-1 (or the pseudogene TRBV3-2) to TRBJ2-3, with 7 bases identical to TRBD2. Germline CDR1 LGHDT, CDR2 YNNKEL (reference sequence). Germline trimming cut 5 bases from V and 4 bases from J; bases unmatched to any gene: 9. The CDR3 has 15 amino acids.

This sequence joins TRBV10-3 and TRBJ2-2, with TRBD2 identical over 10 bases. Trimming removed 7 bases from V and 6 bases from J; junction bases left unmatched: 11. Germline values: CDR1 ENHRY, CDR2 SYGVKD. The length of the CDR3 is 16 residues. The CDR3 region has the DNA TGTGCCATCACTCCCGGGGCTAGCGGGAGAGCCGGGGAGCTGTTTTTT. Its protein product is CAITPGASGRAGELFF.

The rearrangement uses TRBV7-3 and TRBJ2-2; 9 bases agree with TRBD1. The CDR3 consists of 18 residues. The germline CDR1 and CDR2 sequences are SGHTA and FQGTGA. J gave up 4 bases and V 5 bases, and 14 bases lay outside the gene matches. The CDR3 spells CASSPRGWGQGFTGELFF. DNA of the CDR3: TGTGCCAGCAGCCCCCGGGGATGGGGACAGGGATTCACCGGGGAGCTGTTTTTT.